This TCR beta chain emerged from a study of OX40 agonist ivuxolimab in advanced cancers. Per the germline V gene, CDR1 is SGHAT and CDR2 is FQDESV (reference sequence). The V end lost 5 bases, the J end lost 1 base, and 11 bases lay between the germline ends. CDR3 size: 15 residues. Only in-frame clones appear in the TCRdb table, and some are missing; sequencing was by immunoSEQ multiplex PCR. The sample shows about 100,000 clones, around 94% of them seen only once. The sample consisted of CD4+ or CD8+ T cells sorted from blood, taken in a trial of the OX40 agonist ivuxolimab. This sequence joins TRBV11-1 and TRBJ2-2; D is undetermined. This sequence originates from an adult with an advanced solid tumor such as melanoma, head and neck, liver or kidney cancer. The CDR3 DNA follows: TGTGCCAGCAGCCCGGGCAACCTGAACACCGGGGAGCTGTTTTTT. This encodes CASSPGNLNTGELFF.